The 18 T cell receptor beta chains listed next were all sequenced from one sample in a study of T-cell reconstitution after alpha-beta-depleted transplantation in children. Unique molecular identifiers were built into the TCRbeta library. TCRdb re-derived calls from the PCR reads in MiXCR, one entry per CDR3 protein. The sample lists fewer than 85,000 distinct CDR3 sequences; approximately 14% were seen once. The sample in question was PBMCs, mostly from graft donor cells, obtained 180 days after TCRalphabeta/CD19-depleted stem cell transplant. The receptors were gathered from a male patient aged 2-15 years who had a stem cell transplant for acute lymphoblastic leukemia, so the T cells may come from the graft donor.

In this sample, this clonotype turned up many times. The chain links TRBV7-3 to TRBJ1-2, with 10 bases matching TRBD1. V shed 3 bases and J 3 bases; nucleotides not matched to a gene: 4. The CDR3 sequence is 15 residues long. From germline, CDR1 is SGHTA and CDR2 FQGTGA. The CDR3 loop reads CASSLDRGYDYGYTF. The CDR3 region has the DNA TGTGCCAGCAGCTTGGACAGGGGGTATGACTATGGCTACACCTTC.

This clonotype was detected only a few times. The rearrangement uses TRBV28 and TRBJ2-6; the match to TRBD1 covers 8 bases. CDR1 and CDR2 (germline): MDHEN, SYDVKM. V gave up 3 bases and J gave up 0 bases; unmatched junction bases: 7. The CDR3 consists of 18 residues. CDR3 nucleotide sequence: TGTGCCAGCAGTTTCGGTGACAGGGGAATCTCTGGGGCCAACGTCCTGACTTTC. This translates into CASSFGDRGISGANVLTF.

The chain recombines TRBV5-6 with TRBJ2-1; D is perhaps TRBD1 (7 bases). This CDR3 is 14 amino acids long. Trimming stripped 7 bases from V and 6 bases from J, with 17 bases between. Germline CDR1 SGHDT, CDR2 YYEEEE. CDR3 loop: CASAGGRDGNEQFF. CDR3 bases: TGTGCCAGCGCAGGGGGGAGAGATGGCAATGAGCAGTTCTTC.

The chain links TRBV28 to TRBJ2-1, with 7 bases that match TRBD2. Germline V gene data show CDR1 as MDHEN and CDR2 as SYDVKM. The length of the CDR3 is 15 residues. V lost 6 bases and J lost 3; bases outside the gene matches: 8. The CDR3 nucleotides read TGTGCCAGCAGGCTTGGGAGGGCTAACTACAATGAGCAGTTCTTC. This translates into CASRLGRANYNEQFF.

The rearrangement uses TRBV7-9 and TRBJ1-6; the match to TRBD1 covers 9 bases. V was clipped by 5 bases and J by 9 bases; unmatched bases: 8. Germline assignment: CDR1 SEHNR and CDR2 FQNEAQ (reference sequence). This CDR3 has 15 residues. This CDR3 reads CASSLPGQGSSPLHF. The CDR3 bases are TGTGCCAGCAGCCTCCCGGGACAGGGTAGTTCACCCCTCCACTTT.

V is TRBV28 and J is TRBJ2-5, with unresolved D. The CDR3 totals 14 residues. Germline CDR1 MDHEN, CDR2 SYDVKM. Deletions cut 8 bases from V and 2 bases from J, with 15 bases between. The CDR3 region has the DNA TGTGCCAGCTCCTGGCGAAGAATTCAAGAGACCCAGTACTTC. Translation: CASSWRRIQETQYF.

This clonotype showed up just a few times. The V and J genes are TRBV25-1 and TRBJ1-1; maybe TRBD1 (6 bases). The CDR3 contains 13 residues. Trimming stripped 6 bases from V and 4 bases from J, with 12 bases between. Looked up from germline, CDR1 is MGHDK and CDR2 is SYGVNS. The CDR3 sequence is CASRGGGVTEAFF. CDR3 bases: TGTGCCAGCAGAGGGGGAGGGGTCACTGAAGCTTTCTTT. The whole variable domain, remainder taken from reference TRBV25-1 and TRBJ1-1, is EADIYQTPRYLVIGTGKKITLECSQTMGHDKMYWYQQDPGMELHLIHYSYGVNSTEKGDLSSESTVSRIRTEHFPLTLESARPSHTSQYLCASRGGGVTEAFFGQGTRLTVV.

The chain has TRBV15 and TRBJ2-1, with TRBD2 identical over 9 bases. There are 16 residues in the CDR3. CDR1 is LNHNV, CDR2 YYDKDF, per germline (reference sequence). The J segment lost 4 bases and the V segment lost 5 bases, leaving 9 bases of the junction unmatched. This chain's CDR3 is CATSRGVAGDYNEQFF. Here the CDR3 DNA reads TGTGCCACCAGCCGCGGGGTAGCGGGGGATTACAATGAGCAGTTCTTC. Supplemented by reference TRBV15 and TRBJ2-1, the full variable domain reads DAMVIQNPRYQVTQFGKPVTLSCSQTLNHNVMYWYQQKSSQAPKLLFHYYDKDFNNEADTPDNFQSRRPNTSFCFLDIRSPGLGDTAMYLCATSRGVAGDYNEQFFGPGTRLTVL.

The chain recombines TRBV5-1 with TRBJ2-5; D is possibly TRBD1 (6 bases). The germline CDR1 and CDR2 sequences are SGHRS and YFSETQ. There are 12 residues in the CDR3. V was pared by 6 bases and J by 1 base, with 7 bases between. The CDR3 region is CASKDSQETQYF. In nucleotides, the CDR3 is TGCGCCAGCAAGGACAGCCAAGAGACCCAGTACTTC.

The sample holds a few counts of this clonotype. V usage is TRBV13 and J usage is TRBJ2-5; D is undetermined. Germline V gene lookup returns CDR1 PRHDT and CDR2 FYEKMQ (reference sequence). Trimming took off 5 bases at V and 0 bases at J, with 16 bases between the two ends. The CDR3 length is 16 residues. CDR3 protein: CASSNRLYPYQETQYF. The CDR3 DNA reads TGTGCCAGCAGCAACCGGTTGTACCCCTACCAAGAGACCCAGTACTTC.

The chain is built from TRBV5-8 and TRBJ1-5; 8 nucleotides align to TRBD1. Trimming removed 0 bases from V and 6 bases from J; junction bases left unmatched: 5. Germline V gene lookup returns CDR1 SGHTS and CDR2 YDEGEE. This CDR3 is built from 15 residues. Written as DNA, the CDR3 is TGTGCCAGCAGCTTGGGTCAGGGGGCGATTCAGCCCCAGCATTTT. Its translation: CASSLGQGAIQPQHF.

The sample holds many counts of this clonotype. V gene TRBV20-1 combines with J gene TRBJ2-7; TRBD1 agrees at 8 bases. Germline V gives CDR1 DFQATT, CDR2 SNEGSKA (reference sequence). With V trimmed by 3 bases and J by 6 bases, 4 bases remained unmatched. CDR3 length equals 12 residues. CDR3 in DNA: TGCAGTGCTAGTCGACAGGGGCCCGAGCAGTACTTC. Its translation: CSASRQGPEQYF.

This clonotype was picked up a small number of times. This sequence joins TRBV7-9 and TRBJ1-1, with D possibly being TRBD1 (5 bases). The CDR3 spans 14 residues. V lost 6 bases, J lost 1 base, and 12 bases lay in between. Germline-derived CDR1 and CDR2 are SEHNR and FQNEAQ (reference sequence). The CDR3 DNA reads TGTGCCAGCAGATACGCAGGACAGAACACTGAAGCTTTCTTT. Its protein is CASRYAGQNTEAFF.

This clonotype was detected ten times or more. The chain employs TRBV5-5 and TRBJ1-2; the D is unclear. From germline, CDR1 is SGHKS and CDR2 YYEKEE (reference sequence). This CDR3 has 12 residues. V lost 0 bases and J lost 4, with 4 bases in between. The CDR3 nucleotides are TGTGCCAGCAGCTTGGAGGCCTATGGCTACACCTTC. Translation: CASSLEAYGYTF.

This clonotype was observed a handful of times. V usage is TRBV5-6 and J usage is TRBJ1-6; D is possibly TRBD1 (6 bases). V was trimmed by 0 bases and J by 9 bases, leaving 13 bases between them. Per the germline V gene, CDR1 is SGHDT and CDR2 is YYEEEE. This CDR3 has 15 residues. CDR3 region: CASSLVGGRLSPLHF. CDR3 coding DNA: TGTGCCAGCAGCTTGGTTGGGGGGCGGCTTTCACCCCTCCACTTT.

This clonotype was counted between two and nine times. The chain is built from TRBV5-6 and TRBJ2-1; D ambiguous. CDR1 is SGHDT, CDR2 YYEEEE, per germline. Between the trimmed V and J ends, which lost 0 bases and 0 bases, there was a span of 10 bases. The CDR3 consists of 16 residues. CDR3 region: CASSLVTKSSYNEQFF. The CDR3 DNA reads as TGTGCCAGCAGCTTGGTGACAAAGAGCTCCTACAATGAGCAGTTCTTC. The whole variable domain, filled in from reference TRBV5-6 and TRBJ2-1, reads DAGVTQSPTHLIKTRGQQVTLRCSPKSGHDTVSWYQQALGQGPQFIFQYYEEEERQRGNFPDRFSGHQFPNYSSELNVNALLLGDSALYLCASSLVTKSSYNEQFFGPGTRLTVL.

This clonotype was seen repeatedly, ten times or more. The rearrangement uses TRBV3-1 and TRBJ2-3, with 10 positions matching TRBD2. Germline trimming cut 0 bases from V and 2 bases from J; bases unmatched to any gene: 11. Germline CDR1 and CDR2: LGHDT and YNNKEL (reference sequence). There are 19 residues in the CDR3. CDR3 protein: CASSQDFPGLATFTDTQYF. The CDR3 DNA reads as TGTGCCAGCAGCCAAGACTTTCCGGGACTAGCGACCTTCACAGATACGCAGTATTTT.

The rearrangement links TRBV7-9 to TRBJ1-1, with a tentative D call TRBD1 (5 bases). V gave up 7 bases and J gave up 11 bases, with 8 bases separating them. The CDR3 spans 9 residues. Germline values: CDR1 SEHNR, CDR2 FQNEAQ (reference sequence). The CDR3 bases are TGTGCCAGCACTCGGGGGGCTTTCTTT. This codes for CASTRGAFF.